This TCR beta chain was sequenced for a study of T cells after yellow fever vaccination. For the study at large: Using CD3, CD45RA, CCR7 and CD95, the EM, EMRA, CM and Tscm memory subsets were sorted. Regarding the study as a whole: Boosting was followed by the reappearance of most primary-vaccination clones (around 95% CD4, under 90% CD8). The CD4 and CD8 compartments had a small share of their clonotypes in common.

Germline CDR1 is SGHVS and CDR2 is FQNEAQ. J gave up 3 bases and V 2 bases, and 1 base lay outside the gene matches. This CDR3 has 13 amino acids. They built TCR cDNA with 5'RACE template switching, a step that put in a universal primer site and UMIs. TCRdb independently ran MiXCR on the 5' RACE reads; one entry per CDR3 protein. The repertoire holds about 50,000 distinct CDR3 sequences, with approximately 6% as singletons. This clonotype was counted between two and nine times. V is TRBV7-8 and J is TRBJ2-7; TRBD1 matches at 7 bases. This TCR derives from a man between 18 and 29 years old who received the YFV17D yellow fever vaccine. The sample in question was PBMCs, either bulk or a sorted T-cell subset (CD4+, CD8+, memory, or dextramer-sorted; not recorded which), obtained on the day of the yellow fever booster vaccination. The CDR3 sequence: CASSLQGVYEQYV. In DNA form, the CDR3 reads TGTGCCAGCAGCTTACAGGGGGTCTACGAGCAGTACGTC.